This is a list of T cell receptor beta chains from one sample in a study of T cells in Graves' hyperthyroidism and ophthalmopathy. From the multiplex PCR reads, TCRdb called clonotypes with MiXCR, one entry per CDR3 protein. The sample shows a few hundred thousand distinct CDR3 sequences, about 15% of them seen only once. Sequenced: blood. These receptor sequences come from a woman aged 18-29 years with Graves' ophthalmopathy. CDR3s include the opening cysteine and the closing phenylalanine or tryptophan. D genes are given only for firm matches. Size tells how often a clone was seen (once, few, many) or the class of an expanded clone, and some rows leave it out.

J | D | size | V | DNA | CDR3
TRBJ2-7 | TRBD2 | many | TRBV28 | TGTGCCAGCAGTTTTCTGGGAGGGCCAGCCGAGCAGTACTTC | CASSFLGGPAEQYF
TRBJ2-2 | TRBD2 | many | TRBV20-1 | TGCAGTGTCAGCGGGGCGAACACCGGGGAGCTGTTTTTT | CSVSGANTGELFF
TRBJ2-7 | TRBD1 | many | TRBV28 | TGTGCCAGCACAACCTGGGACAGTGCCTACGAGCAGTACTTC | CASTTWDSAYEQYF
TRBJ1-2 | NA | NA | TRBV12-5 | TGTGCTAGTGGTTCGGTGTACTCTCAGGGAGAGTTATATGGCTACACCTTC | CASGSVYSQGELYGYTF
TRBJ2-2 | NA | few | TRBV5-1 | TGCGCCAGCAGCCTCCGACAGGTGGACACCGGGGAGCTGTTTTTT | CASSLRQVDTGELFF
TRBJ2-7 | TRBD2 | NA | TRBV20-1 | TGCAGTGCTAGAGGTGGACTAGCGGAGTCCTACGAGCAGTACTTC | CSARGGLAESYEQYF
TRBJ2-5 | NA | few | TRBV7-2 | TGTGCCAGCAGCTTAAGGGGGGGGGACTCGTGGGGCCAGTACTTC | CASSLRGGDSWGQYF
TRBJ1-5 | TRBD1 | few | TRBV19 | TGTGCCAGTAGCCAGGCGGACAGGGCTTGGGATCAGCCCCAGCATTTT | CASSQADRAWDQPQHF
TRBJ2-3 | NA | many | TRBV12-3/TRBV12-4 | TGTGCCAGCACCCGCGACAGTTATACGCAGTATTTT | CASTRDSYTQYF
TRBJ2-1 | NA | few | TRBV30 | TGTACCGGGACCAAGAACTACAATGAGCAGTTCTTC | CTGTKNYNEQFF
TRBJ2-7 | TRBD1 | many | TRBV20-1 | TGCAGTGCTAGGCCAAGAAGACAGGGCTACGAGCAGTACTTC | CSARPRRQGYEQYF
TRBJ1-1 | TRBD1 | many | TRBV12-3/TRBV12-4 | TGTGCCAGCAGTCCTGGGACAGTTACTGAAGCTTTCTTT | CASSPGTVTEAFF
TRBJ2-7 | NA | NA | TRBV28 | TGTGCCAGCAGTTTATTAGGGGTGCGGGACACCGGGGAGCAGTACTTC | CASSLLGVRDTGEQYF
TRBJ2-7 | NA | many | TRBV28 | TGTGCCAGCAGTCGATGGGACGAGCAGTACTTC | CASSRWDEQYF
TRBJ2-1 | NA | many | TRBV27 | TGTGCCAGCAGTTTCCAGGCGAACAATGAGCAGTTCTTC | CASSFQANNEQFF
TRBJ2-1 | NA | few | TRBV6-2/TRBV6-3 | TGTGCCAGCAGCCGAAACTGGGAGCAGTTCTTC | CASSRNWEQFF
TRBJ1-1 | TRBD1 | many | TRBV28 | TGTGCCAGCAGTTTACAGGGGGTTGAAGCTTTCTTT | CASSLQGVEAFF
TRBJ2-3 | NA | few | TRBV5-8 | TGTGCCAGCAGCTCCCCGTTCACAGATACGCAGTATTTT | CASSSPFTDTQYF
TRBJ2-1 | TRBD2 | few | TRBV12-3/TRBV12-4 | TGTGCCAGCAGTATCCCTCCGGGGGTACGGAGCGGGAGGAATGAGCAGTTCTTC | CASSIPPGVRSGRNEQFF
TRBJ1-1 | NA | NA | TRBV6-2/TRBV6-3 | TGTGCCAGCAGTTACGGGAGGGGACGGAACACTGAAGCTTTCTTT | CASSYGRGRNTEAFF
TRBJ2-7 | NA | few | TRBV19 | TGTGCCAGTAGTGACAGAAGATTAACCTACGAGCAGTACTTC | CASSDRRLTYEQYF
TRBJ1-5 | TRBD1 | many | TRBV30 | TGTGCCTGGAGGGCCACAGGGGGCCAGCCCCAGCATTTT | CAWRATGGQPQHF
TRBJ1-2 | NA | few | TRBV6-2/TRBV6-3 | TGTGCCAGCGGTACTACCCAGGCTAACTATGGCTACACCTTC | CASGTTQANYGYTF
TRBJ2-7 | NA | few | TRBV5-5 | TGTGCCAGCAGCTTGGAGGGGACTCACCTTTTCTACGAGCAGTACTTC | CASSLEGTHLFYEQYF
TRBJ2-2 | NA | many | TRBV9 | TGCGCCAGCAGCGTTAACACCGGGGAGCTGTTTTTT | CASSVNTGELFF
TRBJ2-5 | NA | few | TRBV5-1 | TGCGCCAGCAGCTTGGTCACGGAAGAGACCCAGTACTTC | CASSLVTEETQYF
TRBJ2-3 | NA | many | TRBV3-2 | TGTGCCAGCAGCCAAAGGGGAGCAGATACGCAGTATTTT | CASSQRGADTQYF
TRBJ2-3 | NA | few | TRBV29-1 | TGCAGCGTGGAGACTAGATTCACAGATACGCAGTATTTT | CSVETRFTDTQYF
TRBJ1-5 | NA | NA | TRBV19 | TGTGCCAGTACCATAACCTCCCCGAATCAGCCCCAGCATTTT | CASTITSPNQPQHF
TRBJ2-2 | TRBD1 | few | TRBV9 | TGTGCCAGCAGCGGACTTGGACAGGGTGGCGGGGAGCTGTTTTTT | CASSGLGQGGGELFF
TRBJ2-3 | NA | many | TRBV2 | TGTGCCAGCAGTGATTTAGGAGTTTCAGATACGCAGTATTTT | CASSDLGVSDTQYF
TRBJ2-7 | NA | many | TRBV20-1 | TGCAGTGCCGCTTGGCAGGGAGACGAGCAGTACTTC | CSAAWQGDEQYF
TRBJ2-5 | TRBD2 | many | TRBV7-8 | TGTGCCAGCAGCTCCCGGACTAGCGGGTACCAAGAGACCCAGTACTTC | CASSSRTSGYQETQYF
TRBJ1-6 | NA | NA | TRBV5-6 | TGTGCCAGCAGCTTGATGGGATATAATTCACCCCTCCACTTT | CASSLMGYNSPLHF
TRBJ2-1 | NA | many | TRBV30 | TGTGCCTGGAGCGGGAGCTACAATGAGCAGTTCTTC | CAWSGSYNEQFF
TRBJ2-1 | TRBD2 | few | TRBV20-1 | TGCAGTGCTAGAGAGGGCGGGAGGGCGGACAATGAGCAGTTCTTC | CSAREGGRADNEQFF
TRBJ2-3 | NA | few | TRBV15 | TGTGCCACCAGCAGAGATCTTGCGGGCACAGATACGCAGTATTTT | CATSRDLAGTDTQYF
TRBJ1-5 | NA | many | TRBV3-1 | TGTGCCAGCAGCCAAGGACGGGGAAATCAGCCCCAGCATTTT | CASSQGRGNQPQHF
TRBJ1-1 | NA | many | TRBV6-1 | TGTGCCAGCACACAGGGCGCCGGGGGGGGAGCTTTCTTT | CASTQGAGGGAFF
TRBJ2-1 | NA | many | TRBV3-1 | TGTGCCAGCAGCCAAGCAGGGGATGAGCAGTTCTTC | CASSQAGDEQFF
TRBJ2-1 | TRBD1 | few | TRBV19 | TGTGCCAGTAGTACAGGACAGGGTCTTGTAAATGAGCAGTTCTTC | CASSTGQGLVNEQFF
TRBJ2-4 | NA | few | TRBV20-1 | TGCAGTGCCTCCGGGACAAGGGACATTCAGTACTTC | CSASGTRDIQYF
TRBJ2-1 | TRBD1 | few | TRBV5-1 | TGCGCCAGCAGCCCAGGGACAGGCGCGACCTACAATGAGCAGTTCTTC | CASSPGTGATYNEQFF
TRBJ2-2 | TRBD2 | NA | TRBV20-1 | TGCAGTGCTAGAGTTTTAAACCTCATAGCGGGGGGAAGAACCGGGGAGCTGTTTTTT | CSARVLNLIAGGRTGELFF
TRBJ2-1 | NA | many | TRBV20-1 | TGCAGTGCTGGAAGACCCGACTGGAAGAACTACAATGAGCAGTTCTTC | CSAGRPDWKNYNEQFF
TRBJ2-2 | TRBD1 | few | TRBV10-3 | TGTGCCATCAGGGGACAGGGGAACACCGGGGAGCTGTTTTTT | CAIRGQGNTGELFF
TRBJ2-2 | NA | few | TRBV7-9 | TGTGCCAGCAGCTTAAGGAGTTACGTATCCCCCACCGGGGAGCTGTTTTTT | CASSLRSYVSPTGELFF
TRBJ1-1 | NA | few | TRBV5-1 | TGCGCCAGCAGCTTGGATGGAGCCATGAACACTGAAGCTTTCTTT | CASSLDGAMNTEAFF